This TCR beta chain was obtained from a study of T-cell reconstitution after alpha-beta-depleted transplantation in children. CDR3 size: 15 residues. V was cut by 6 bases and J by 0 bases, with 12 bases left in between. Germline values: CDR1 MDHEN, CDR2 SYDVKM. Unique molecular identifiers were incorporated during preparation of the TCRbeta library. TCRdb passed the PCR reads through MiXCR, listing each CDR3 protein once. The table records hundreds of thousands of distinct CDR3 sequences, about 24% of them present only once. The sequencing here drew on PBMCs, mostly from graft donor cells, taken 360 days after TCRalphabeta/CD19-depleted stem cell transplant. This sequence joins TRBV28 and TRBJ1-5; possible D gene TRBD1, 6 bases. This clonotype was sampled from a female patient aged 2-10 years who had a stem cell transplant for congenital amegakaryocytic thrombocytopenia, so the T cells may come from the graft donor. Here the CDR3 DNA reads TGTGCCAGCAGGATCGGGACATTTAGCAATCAGCCCCAGCATTTT. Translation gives CASRIGTFSNQPQHF.